The 31 T cell receptor beta chains below all came from one sample that was sequenced in a study of response to subunit inactivated influenza vaccine. TCRdb analysed the RT-PCR reads with MiXCR anew, one entry per CDR3 protein. The sample records 530,000 or so distinct CDR3 sequences, around 25% being singletons. Sequencing was performed on CD4+ T cells sorted from PBMCs, taken around 5 days after vaccination. The receptors originated from a man aged 50 or older who received an inactivated influenza vaccine.

This clonotype was seen more than once but under ten times. The genes are TRBV18 and TRBJ2-7; no reliable D call. Germline V gives CDR1 KGHSH, CDR2 LQKENI. V lost 1 base and J 2 bases, leaving 9 bases between the germline ends. This CDR3 has 14 residues. The CDR3 spells CASSPQSSPYEQYF. The CDR3 DNA follows: TGTGCCAGCTCACCACAGTCATCTCCCTACGAGCAGTACTTC.

This clonotype showed up many times. V gene TRBV12-3 or TRBV12-4 combines with J gene TRBJ1-5; 9 bases map to TRBD1. Trimming cost V 5 bases and J 7 bases; bases outside gene matches: 6. The CDR3 is 14 residues long. Here the CDR3 reads CASSRQGGGQPQHF. The CDR3, as DNA: TGTGCCAGCAGTCGACAGGGGGGCGGGCAGCCCCAGCATTTT.

This rearrangement joins TRBV6-4 to TRBJ2-5; D possibly corresponds to TRBD2 (5 bases). Germline V gene sequence: CDR1 MRHNA, CDR2 SNTAGT. The CDR3 sequence is 15 residues long. The V gene lost 4 bases and the J gene lost 4 bases, with 16 bases spanning the gap. The CDR3 is CASSGPGEGRETQYF. The DNA of the CDR3 is TGTGCCAGCAGTGGCCCCGGTGAGGGCAGAGAGACCCAGTACTTC.

This chain joins TRBV24-1 and TRBJ2-7; D possibly matches TRBD1 or TRBD2 (6 bases each). With 4 bases removed from V and 2 bases from J, the gap between germline ends came to 14 bases. CDR1 is KGHDR, CDR2 SFDVKD, per germline. There are 15 residues in the CDR3. In DNA, the CDR3 is TGTGCCACCAGTGACGGGGGCAGTGGAACCTACGAGCAGTACTTC. It is translated as CATSDGGSGTYEQYF.

The table lists this clonotype with a few counts. The chain recombines TRBV7-2 with TRBJ2-5, with TRBD1 as a possible D gene (5 bases). This CDR3 comprises 16 residues. V was clipped by 3 bases and J by 1 base, with 15 bases between them. From germline, CDR1 is SGHTA and CDR2 FQGNSA. This CDR3 reads CASSFNTRQRQETQYF. CDR3 nucleotides: TGTGCCAGCAGCTTTAATACGAGACAGCGCCAAGAGACCCAGTACTTC.

This clonotype was recorded at least ten times. V gene TRBV29-1 combines with J gene TRBJ2-1; 9 bases line up with TRBD1. V lost 7 bases, J lost 6 bases, and 7 bases stayed unmatched. The CDR3 consists of 13 residues. Germline V gives CDR1 SQVTM, CDR2 ANQGSEA. The CDR3, as DNA: TGCAGCGCGGATAGACAGGGGGGCAATGAGCAGTTCTTC. Translation gives CSADRQGGNEQFF.

This clonotype was seen a handful of times. The CDR3 bases are TGTGCCAGCAGTCGGCCTAACGGGGCGCAGTTCTTC. Encoded protein: CASSRPNGAQFF. The rearrangement uses TRBV6-2 or TRBV6-3 and TRBJ2-1, with D perhaps assigned TRBD1 or TRBD2 (5 bases each). CDR3 size: 12 residues. The germline CDR1 and CDR2 sequences are MNHEY and SVGEGT. Trimming pared 5 bases from V and 12 bases from J, leaving 14 bases between.

The gene calls are TRBV7-9 and TRBJ1-2; D not resolved. This CDR3 is 17 amino acids long. The V and J ends lost 7 bases and 7 bases respectively, with 28 bases between them. Germline V gene sequence: CDR1 SEHNR, CDR2 FQNEAQ (reference sequence). The CDR3 here is CASTAYSAGVKVVGYTF. In DNA form, the CDR3 reads TGTGCCAGCACTGCGTACAGCGCCGGGGTGAAAGTAGTTGGCTACACCTTC.

This clonotype turned up a few times. V usage is TRBV20-1 and J usage is TRBJ2-5, with 9 positions matching TRBD1. V was pared by 3 bases and J by 7 bases, with 9 bases of the junction left unmatched. This CDR3 is 14 amino acids long. Germline lookup yields CDR1 DFQATT and CDR2 SNEGSKA (reference sequence). The CDR3 DNA is TGCAGTGCTAGGGACAGGGGACTTTTAGGGACCCAGTACTTC. It translates to CSARDRGLLGTQYF.

This clonotype was observed a handful of times. The rearrangement joins TRBV12-3 or TRBV12-4 to TRBJ2-3; a weak D match, TRBD1 (6 bases). The V end lost 3 bases, the J end lost 14 bases, and 15 bases lay between the germline ends. The CDR3 runs to 12 residues. CDR3 region: CASSFRGRTAYF. DNA of the CDR3: TGTGCCAGCAGTTTCAGGGGACGGACGGCGTATTTT.

The chain has TRBV20-1 and TRBJ2-7; TRBD2 matches at 8 bases. The CDR3 is 13 amino acids. The trim removed 6 bases at V and 3 bases at J, leaving 7 bases unmatched. CDR1 and CDR2 (germline): DFQATT, SNEGSKA (reference sequence). Here the CDR3 reads CSAGAAGDYEQYF. For the CDR3, the DNA is TGCAGTGCAGGGGCAGCGGGGGACTACGAGCAGTACTTC.

This clonotype has more than one count but fewer than ten. The CDR3 bases are TGCGCCAGCAGCTTGTCGGGGCAGGGAGGCAATGAGCAGTTCTTC. It specifies CASSLSGQGGNEQFF. The V and J genes are TRBV5-1 and TRBJ2-1; weak D call: TRBD2 (6 bases). Trimming took off 1 base at V and 6 bases at J, with 14 bases between the two ends. The CDR3 totals 15 residues. In germline, CDR1 is SGHRS, CDR2 YFSETQ.

This clonotype was counted at least ten times. This chain joins TRBV20-1 and TRBJ2-7; TRBD2 agrees at 12 bases. Per germline, CDR1 DFQATT and CDR2 SNEGSKA (reference sequence). The CDR3 covers 14 residues. The J segment lost 5 bases and the V segment lost 5 bases, leaving 7 bases of the junction unmatched. The CDR3 region is CSALTGLAGNEQYF. The CDR3 nucleotides read TGCAGTGCTCTTACCGGACTAGCGGGAAACGAGCAGTACTTC.

This rearrangement joins TRBV5-1 to TRBJ1-5, with 7 bases matching TRBD1. J lost 8 bases, V lost 0 bases, and 8 bases had no gene match. The CDR3 extends over 15 amino acids. Germline-derived CDR1 and CDR2 are SGHRS and YFSETQ. CDR3 protein: CASSLDGQEEKPQHF. As DNA, the CDR3 is TGCGCCAGCAGCTTGGATGGACAGGAGGAGAAGCCCCAGCATTTT.

This clonotype was counted between two and nine times. The chain employs TRBV30 and TRBJ2-1; 13 bases are a match to TRBD2. Trimming removed 0 bases from V and 8 bases from J; junction bases left unmatched: 10. In germline, CDR1 is GTSNPN, CDR2 SVGIG (reference sequence). This CDR3 region has 17 residues. CDR3 coding DNA: TGTGCCTGGAGTGTACGGGGACTAGCGGGGAACTGGTATGAGCAGTTCTTC. This translates into CAWSVRGLAGNWYEQFF.

This clonotype was seen ten or more times. The chain employs TRBV12-3 or TRBV12-4 and TRBJ1-3; D not certain. V gave up 4 bases and J gave up 0 bases, with 4 bases separating them. This CDR3 has 13 residues. In nucleotides, the CDR3 is TGTGCCAGCAGTTGGGGCTCTGGAAACACCATATATTTT. It translates to CASSWGSGNTIYF.

CDR3 sequence reads: CASSVGGVTETQYF. The CDR3 DNA reads TGTGCCAGCAGCGTAGGGGGGGTGACAGAGACCCAGTACTTC. The rearrangement uses TRBV5-5 and TRBJ2-5; D possibly corresponds to TRBD2 (7 bases). There are 14 residues in the CDR3. The germline V gene has CDR1 SGHKS and CDR2 YYEKEE (reference sequence). V lost 4 bases to trimming and J lost 4 bases, with 14 bases between them.

The sample holds many counts of this clonotype. At one of its ends the junction is not consistent with the germline gene, which may arise from a read error. The rearrangement links TRBV5-1 to TRBJ2-7, with D tentatively TRBD1 or TRBD2 (6 bases each). Germline assignment: CDR1 SGHRS and CDR2 YFSETQ. The CDR3 loop spans 13 amino acids. In DNA form, the CDR3 reads TGTGCCAGCAGTTTAGGGGGGCTCTACGAGCAGTACTTC. Residues: CASSLGGLYEQYF.

The V gene is TRBV24-1, the J gene TRBJ1-2; 7 bases are a match to TRBD1. Germline V gene data show CDR1 as KGHDR and CDR2 as SFDVKD. The trim removed 9 bases at V and 4 bases at J, leaving 13 bases unmatched. CDR3 length: 15 amino acids. CDR3 sequence: CATWGGQLTGYGYTF. CDR3 sequence (DNA): TGTGCCACCTGGGGGGGACAGTTGACGGGCTATGGCTACACCTTC.

This clonotype has a handful of counts. The gene calls are TRBV5-5 and TRBJ1-2; D remains unclear. This CDR3 has 14 amino acids. The V gene lost 0 bases and the J gene lost 8 bases, with 14 bases spanning the gap. From germline, CDR1 is SGHKS and CDR2 YYEKEE (reference sequence). For the CDR3, the DNA is TGTGCCAGCAGCTTGGAAATAAGTATCTCGGGCTACACCTTC. Its protein product is CASSLEISISGYTF.

This clonotype was seen a few times. Germline is not matched at one junction end, which may reflect a read error. This chain connects TRBV20-1 to TRBJ1-1; unclear D gene. The CDR3 spans 9 residues. The germline CDR1 and CDR2 sequences are DFQATT and SNEGSKA (reference sequence). This chain's CDR3 is CSARDPRIF. DNA of the CDR3: TGCAGTGCTAGAGATCCGAGGATCTTT.

This chain links TRBV6-1 with TRBJ2-3, with D possibly matching TRBD1 (5 bases). V lost 7 bases and J lost 0, with 20 bases in between. The CDR3 has 17 amino acids. Germline V gene data show CDR1 as MNHNS and CDR2 as SASEGT. The CDR3 bases are TGTGCCAGCACCGAGTTTGAGGCAGGGTCTAGCACAGATACGCAGTATTTT. It codes for CASTEFEAGSSTDTQYF.

The chain links TRBV18 to TRBJ2-2; no reliable D call. Germline assignment: CDR1 KGHSH and CDR2 LQKENI. This CDR3 is 12 amino acids long. Deletions cut 8 bases from V and 2 bases from J, with 6 bases between. The CDR3 DNA sequence: TGTGCCAGCACAGTTAACACCGGGGAGCTGTTTTTT. Translated, it gives CASTVNTGELFF.

J is TRBJ2-7 and V is TRBV25-1, with D perhaps matching TRBD1 or TRBD2 (7 bases each). Germline loops: CDR1 MGHDK, CDR2 SYGVNS. The V and J ends lost 7 bases and 3 bases respectively, with 19 bases between them. The length of the CDR3 is 15 residues. CDR3 nucleotides: TGTGCCAGCAATCCAGCAGGGGGGGATGGCTACGAGCAGTACTTC. Its translation: CASNPAGGDGYEQYF.

V usage is TRBV12-3 or TRBV12-4 and J usage is TRBJ1-1, with a tentative D call TRBD1 (6 bases). V was pared by 8 bases and J by 3 bases, with 19 bases between. There are 15 residues in the CDR3. CDR3 in amino acids: CASGYIGGIDTEAFF. The CDR3 bases are TGTGCCAGCGGATATATAGGGGGAATCGACACTGAAGCTTTCTTT.

The chain combines TRBV5-1 with TRBJ2-5; 7 nucleotides agree with TRBD2. The germline gives CDR1 SGHRS, CDR2 YFSETQ. V was clipped by 0 bases and J by 1 base; unmatched bases: 3. The CDR3 sequence is 15 residues long. In DNA, the CDR3 is TGCGCCAGCAGCTTGGCCCCTAGCGGCCAAGAGACCCAGTACTTC. Its translation is CASSLAPSGQETQYF.

The table lists this clonotype with a few counts. The chain uses TRBV5-1 and TRBJ2-6; tentative D call: TRBD1 (5 bases). The V gene's germline CDR1 is SGHRS and CDR2 YFSETQ. This CDR3 is 17 amino acids long. The V end lost 2 bases, the J end lost 0 bases, and 12 bases lay between the germline ends. CDR3 protein: CASSFSRAPSGANVLTF. The CDR3 DNA is TGCGCCAGCAGCTTCTCCAGGGCCCCCTCTGGGGCCAACGTCCTGACTTTC.

There are a few counts of this clonotype. This chain joins TRBV6-2 or TRBV6-3 and TRBJ1-5; no clear D. The CDR3 covers 13 residues. Germline V CDR1 and CDR2: MNHEY, SVGEGT. Trimming took off 4 bases at V and 0 bases at J, with 4 bases between the two ends. The DNA of the CDR3 is TGTGCCAGCAGTTCCCCTAGCAATCAGCCCCAGCATTTT. Translated, it gives CASSSPSNQPQHF.

For the CDR3, the DNA is TGTGCCAGCAGTTCAAGGACGGGACTTAGCAATCAGCCCCAGCATTTT. Amino acids: CASSSRTGLSNQPQHF. V is TRBV6-5 and J is TRBJ1-5, with D perhaps matching TRBD1 (5 bases). This CDR3 has 16 residues. The V gene lost 4 bases and the J gene lost 0 bases, with 13 bases spanning the gap. Per germline, CDR1 MNHEY and CDR2 SVGAGI.

The V and J genes are TRBV20-1 and TRBJ1-1; a possible D gene is TRBD1 (5 bases). V was shortened by 5 bases and J by 0 bases, with 16 bases between the two germline ends. CDR1 is DFQATT and CDR2 is SNEGSKA in the germline V gene (reference sequence). This CDR3 comprises 15 residues. CDR3 sequence: CSARMTGTLNTEAFF. The CDR3 coding sequence is TGCAGTGCTCGCATGACCGGGACCTTGAACACTGAAGCTTTCTTT.

This clonotype was counted a few times. The V and J genes are TRBV5-1 and TRBJ2-1; TRBD1 might be the D (6 bases). The CDR3 contains 13 residues. Germline values: CDR1 SGHRS, CDR2 YFSETQ. Trimming removed 7 bases at V and 6 bases at J, with 14 bases between. The CDR3 loop is CASALGRGNEQFF. DNA of the CDR3: TGCGCCAGCGCCCTGGGCAGGGGCAATGAGCAGTTCTTC.